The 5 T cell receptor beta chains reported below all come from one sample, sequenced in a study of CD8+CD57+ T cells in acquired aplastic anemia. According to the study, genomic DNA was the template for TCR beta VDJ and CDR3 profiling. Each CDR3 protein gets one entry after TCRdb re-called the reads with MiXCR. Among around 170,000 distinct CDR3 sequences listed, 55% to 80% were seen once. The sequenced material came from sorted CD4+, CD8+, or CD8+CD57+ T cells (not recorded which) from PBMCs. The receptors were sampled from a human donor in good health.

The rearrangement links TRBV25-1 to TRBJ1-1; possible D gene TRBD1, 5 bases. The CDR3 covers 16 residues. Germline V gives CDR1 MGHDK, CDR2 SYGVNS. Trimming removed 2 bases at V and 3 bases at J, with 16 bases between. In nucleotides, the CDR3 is TGTGCCAGCAGTGAAGGGGGGATATCCGAGTACACTGAAGCTTTCTTT. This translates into CASSEGGISEYTEAFF. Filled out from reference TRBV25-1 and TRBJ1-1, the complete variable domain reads EADIYQTPRYLVIGTGKKITLECSQTMGHDKMYWYQQDPGMELHLIHYSYGVNSTEKGDLSSESTVSRIRTEHFPLTLESARPSHTSQYLCASSEGGISEYTEAFFGQGTRLTVV.

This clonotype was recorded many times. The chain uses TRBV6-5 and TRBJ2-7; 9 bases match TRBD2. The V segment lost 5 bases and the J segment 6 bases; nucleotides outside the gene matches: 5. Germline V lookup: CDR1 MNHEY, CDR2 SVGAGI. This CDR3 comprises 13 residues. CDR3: CASSVLAGGEQYF. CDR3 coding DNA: TGTGCCAGCAGTGTACTAGCGGGTGGCGAGCAGTACTTC.

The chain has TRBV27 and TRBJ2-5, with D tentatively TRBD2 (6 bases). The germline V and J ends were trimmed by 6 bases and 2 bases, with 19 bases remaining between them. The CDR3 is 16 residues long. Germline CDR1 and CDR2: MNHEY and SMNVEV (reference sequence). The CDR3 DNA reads TGTGCCAGCAGCCCTCAGGGTCCAAGCGGGCAAGAGACCCAGTACTTC. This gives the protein CASSPQGPSGQETQYF.

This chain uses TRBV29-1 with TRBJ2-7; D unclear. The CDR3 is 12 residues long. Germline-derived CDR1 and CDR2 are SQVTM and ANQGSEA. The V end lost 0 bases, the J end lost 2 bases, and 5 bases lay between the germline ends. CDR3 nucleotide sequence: TGCAGCGTTGAAGATCAACCCTACGAGCAGTACTTC. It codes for CSVEDQPYEQYF.

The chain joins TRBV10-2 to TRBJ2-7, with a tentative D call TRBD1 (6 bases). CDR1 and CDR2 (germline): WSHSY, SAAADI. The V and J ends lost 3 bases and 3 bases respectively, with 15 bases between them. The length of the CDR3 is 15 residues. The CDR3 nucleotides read TGCGCCAGCAGTGAATGGGAGACAGGAGACTACGAGCAGTACTTC. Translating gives CASSEWETGDYEQYF.